This TCR beta chain appears in the sequencing data of a study of identical twins. Findings and caveats of the study: Twins' surplus sharing was weaker for beta out-of-frame sequences.

Per germline, CDR1 DFQATT and CDR2 SNEGSKA (reference sequence). J lost 2 bases, V lost 1 base, and 6 bases had no gene match. The CDR3 runs 15 residues. MiXCR, applied by TCRdb to the 5' RACE reads, yields one record per CDR3 protein. The sample lists 700,000 to 950,000 distinct CDR3 sequences, more than 9% seen once, with about 1.5% in the top ten. This clonotype showed up just a few times. Its cognate antigen is unknown. These records were also assigned to another study, of yellow fever vaccine responses in identical twins.

This TCR derives from a woman between 18 and 29 years old in good health. The chain joins TRBV20-1 to TRBJ2-5; 8 positions match TRBD2. What was sequenced was PBMCs. CDR3 bases: TGCAGTGCTAGAGTGGGTAGCGGGAAGCAAGAGACCCAGTACTTC. Translated, it gives CSARVGSGKQETQYF.